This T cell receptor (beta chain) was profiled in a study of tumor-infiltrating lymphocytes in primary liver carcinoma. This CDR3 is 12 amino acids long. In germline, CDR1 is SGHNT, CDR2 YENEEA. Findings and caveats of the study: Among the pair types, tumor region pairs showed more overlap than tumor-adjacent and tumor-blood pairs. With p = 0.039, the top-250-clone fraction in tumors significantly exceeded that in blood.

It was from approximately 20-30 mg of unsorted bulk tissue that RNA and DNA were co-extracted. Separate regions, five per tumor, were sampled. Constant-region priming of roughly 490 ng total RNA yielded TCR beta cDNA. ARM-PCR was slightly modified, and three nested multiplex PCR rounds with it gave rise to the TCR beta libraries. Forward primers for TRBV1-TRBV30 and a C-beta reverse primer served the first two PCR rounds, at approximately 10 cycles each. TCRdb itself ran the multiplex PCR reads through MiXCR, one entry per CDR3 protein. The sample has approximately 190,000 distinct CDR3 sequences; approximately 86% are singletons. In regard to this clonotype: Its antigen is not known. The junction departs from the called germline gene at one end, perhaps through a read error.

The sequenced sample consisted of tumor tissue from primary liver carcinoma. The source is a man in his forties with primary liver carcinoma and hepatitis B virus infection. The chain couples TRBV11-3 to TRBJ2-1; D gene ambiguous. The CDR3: CARSLNDNEWFF. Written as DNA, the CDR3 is TGTGCCAGAAGCTTAAATGACAATGAGTGGTTCTTC.